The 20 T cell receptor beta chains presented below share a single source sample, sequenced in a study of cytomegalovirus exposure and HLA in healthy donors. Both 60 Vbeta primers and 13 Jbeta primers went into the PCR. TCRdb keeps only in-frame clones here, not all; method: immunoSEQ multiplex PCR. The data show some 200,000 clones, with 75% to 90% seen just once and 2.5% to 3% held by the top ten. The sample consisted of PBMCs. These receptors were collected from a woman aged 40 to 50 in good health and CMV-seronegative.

The DNA for the CDR3 is TGTGCCAGCAGCATCGGGACAAGGAACAATCAGCCCCAGCATTTT. Translation gives CASSIGTRNNQPQHF. This rearrangement joins TRBV21-1 to TRBJ1-5; TRBD1, the table's D call, was not compared with the DNA. TRBV21-1 is termed a pseudogene. The CDR3 has 15 amino acids.

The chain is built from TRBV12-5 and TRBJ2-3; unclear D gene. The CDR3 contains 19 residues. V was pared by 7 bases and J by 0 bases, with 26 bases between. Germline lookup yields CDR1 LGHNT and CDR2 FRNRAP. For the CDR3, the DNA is TGTGCTAGTGATCAATGGAGCGATTTTCGGAGAGCTAGCACAGATACGCAGTATTTT. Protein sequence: CASDQWSDFRRASTDTQYF. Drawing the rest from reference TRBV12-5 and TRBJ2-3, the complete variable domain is DARVTQTPRHKVTEMGQEVTMRCQPILGHNTVFWYRQTMMQGLELLAYFRNRAPLDDSGMPKDRFSAEMPDATLATLKIQPSEPRDSAVYFCASDQWSDFRRASTDTQYFGPGTRLTVL.

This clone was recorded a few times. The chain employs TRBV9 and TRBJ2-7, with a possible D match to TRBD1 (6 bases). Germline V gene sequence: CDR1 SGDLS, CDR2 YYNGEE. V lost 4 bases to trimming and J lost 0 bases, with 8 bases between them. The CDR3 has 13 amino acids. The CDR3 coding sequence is TGTGCCAGCAGCCCAGGGGTCTCCTACGAGCAGTACTTC. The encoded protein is CASSPGVSYEQYF.

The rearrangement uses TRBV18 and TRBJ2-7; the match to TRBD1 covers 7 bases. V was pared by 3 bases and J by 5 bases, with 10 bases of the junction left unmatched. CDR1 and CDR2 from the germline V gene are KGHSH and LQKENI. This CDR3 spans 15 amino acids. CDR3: CASSPRDRVVNEQYF. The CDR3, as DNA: TGTGCCAGCTCACCGCGAGACAGGGTGGTCAACGAGCAGTACTTC.

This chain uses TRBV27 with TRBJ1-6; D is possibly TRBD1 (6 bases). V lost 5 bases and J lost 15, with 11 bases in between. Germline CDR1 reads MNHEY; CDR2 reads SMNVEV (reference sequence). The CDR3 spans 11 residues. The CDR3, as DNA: TGTGCCAGCAGTGACCACAGGGTCCTCCACTTT. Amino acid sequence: CASSDHRVLHF.

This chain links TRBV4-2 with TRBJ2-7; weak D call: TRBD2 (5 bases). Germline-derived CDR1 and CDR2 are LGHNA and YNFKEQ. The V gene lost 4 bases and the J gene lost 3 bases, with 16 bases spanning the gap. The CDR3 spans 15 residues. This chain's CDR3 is CASSPRGRNNYEQYF. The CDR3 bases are TGTGCCAGCAGCCCCCGCGGGCGGAATAACTACGAGCAGTACTTC.

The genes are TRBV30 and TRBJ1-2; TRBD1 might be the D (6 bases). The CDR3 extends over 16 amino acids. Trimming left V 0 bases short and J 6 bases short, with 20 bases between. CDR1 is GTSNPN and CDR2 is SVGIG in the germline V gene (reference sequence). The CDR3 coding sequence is TGTGCCTGGAGTGTAAGCTATGTGGCAGGGGAAGATGGCTACACCTTC. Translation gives CAWSVSYVAGEDGYTF. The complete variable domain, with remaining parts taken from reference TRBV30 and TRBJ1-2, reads SQTIHQWPATLVQPVGSPLSLECTVEGTSNPNLYWYRQAAGRGLQLLFYSVGIGQISSEVPQNLSASRPQDRQFILSSKKLLLSDSGFYLCAWSVSYVAGEDGYTFGSGTRLTVV.

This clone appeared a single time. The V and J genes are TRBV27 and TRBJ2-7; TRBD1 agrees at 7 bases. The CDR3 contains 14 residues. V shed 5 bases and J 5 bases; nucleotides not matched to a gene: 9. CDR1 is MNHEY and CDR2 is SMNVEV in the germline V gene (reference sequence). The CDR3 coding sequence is TGTGCCAGCAGTAGGGCACAGGGGAGTGACGAGCAGTACTTC. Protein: CASSRAQGSDEQYF.

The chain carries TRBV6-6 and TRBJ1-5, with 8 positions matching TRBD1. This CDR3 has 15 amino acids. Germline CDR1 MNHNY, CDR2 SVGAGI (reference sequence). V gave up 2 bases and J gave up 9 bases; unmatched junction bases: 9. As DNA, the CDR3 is TGTGCCAGCAGTTACCCAACAGGGGGGAAACCGCCCCAGCATTTT. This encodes CASSYPTGGKPPQHF.

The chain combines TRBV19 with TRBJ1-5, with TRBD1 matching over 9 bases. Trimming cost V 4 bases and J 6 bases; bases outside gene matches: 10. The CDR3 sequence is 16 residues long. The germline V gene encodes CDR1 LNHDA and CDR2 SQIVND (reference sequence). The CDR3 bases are TGTGCCAGTAGTAGACAGGGACAGGGAATGAGTCAGCCCCAGCATTTT. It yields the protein CASSRQGQGMSQPQHF.

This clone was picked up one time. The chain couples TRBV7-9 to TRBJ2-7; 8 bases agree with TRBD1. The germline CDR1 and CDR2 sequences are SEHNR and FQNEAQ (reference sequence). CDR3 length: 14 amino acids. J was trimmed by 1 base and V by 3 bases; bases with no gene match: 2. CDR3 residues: CASSFRDRSYEQYF. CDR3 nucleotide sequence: TGTGCCAGCAGCTTCCGGGACAGGTCCTACGAGCAGTACTTC.

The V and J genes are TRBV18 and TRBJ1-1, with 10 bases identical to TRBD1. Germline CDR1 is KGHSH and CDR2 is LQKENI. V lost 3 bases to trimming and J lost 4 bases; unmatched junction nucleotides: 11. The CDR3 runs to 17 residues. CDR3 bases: TGTGCCAGCTCACCCCCCGGGACAGGGGTATATCGCACTGAAGCTTTCTTT. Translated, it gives CASSPPGTGVYRTEAFF. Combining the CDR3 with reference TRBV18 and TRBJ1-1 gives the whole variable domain NAGVMQNPRHLVRRRGQEARLRCSPMKGHSHVYWYRQLPEEGLKFMVYLQKENIIDESGMPKERFSAEFPKEGPSILRIQQVVRGDSAAYFCASSPPGTGVYRTEAFFGQGTRLTVV.

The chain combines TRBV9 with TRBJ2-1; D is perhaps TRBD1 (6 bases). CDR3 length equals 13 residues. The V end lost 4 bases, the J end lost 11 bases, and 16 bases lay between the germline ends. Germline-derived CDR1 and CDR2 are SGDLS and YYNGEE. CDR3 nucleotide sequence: TGTGCCAGCAGCCAAACCGAGAGGGGGAAGCAGTTCTTC. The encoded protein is CASSQTERGKQFF.

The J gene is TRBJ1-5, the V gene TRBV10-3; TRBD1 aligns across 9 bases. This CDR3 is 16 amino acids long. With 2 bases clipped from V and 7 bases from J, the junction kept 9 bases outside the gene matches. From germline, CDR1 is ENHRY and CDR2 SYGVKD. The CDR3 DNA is TGTGCCATCAGTGAGACCTTAACAGGGGGCTACCAGCCCCAGCATTTT. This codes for CAISETLTGGYQPQHF.

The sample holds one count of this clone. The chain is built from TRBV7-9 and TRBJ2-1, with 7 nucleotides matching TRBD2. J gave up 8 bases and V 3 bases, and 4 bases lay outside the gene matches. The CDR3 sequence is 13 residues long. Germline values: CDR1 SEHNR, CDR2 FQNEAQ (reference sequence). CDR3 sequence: CASSFSTSDEQFF. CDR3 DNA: TGTGCCAGCAGCTTCTCAACTAGCGATGAGCAGTTCTTC. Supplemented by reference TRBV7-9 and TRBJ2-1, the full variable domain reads DTGVSQNPRHKITKRGQNVTFRCDPISEHNRLYWYRQTLGQGPEFLTYFQNEAQLEKSRLLSDRFSAERPKGSFSTLEIQRTEQGDSAMYLCASSFSTSDEQFFGPGTRLTVL.

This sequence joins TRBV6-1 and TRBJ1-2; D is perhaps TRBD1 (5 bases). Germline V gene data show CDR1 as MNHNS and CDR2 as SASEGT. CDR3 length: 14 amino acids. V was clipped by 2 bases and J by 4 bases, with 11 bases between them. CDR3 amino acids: CASSETAGIYGYTF. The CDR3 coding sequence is TGTGCCAGCAGTGAAACTGCAGGGATCTATGGCTACACCTTC.

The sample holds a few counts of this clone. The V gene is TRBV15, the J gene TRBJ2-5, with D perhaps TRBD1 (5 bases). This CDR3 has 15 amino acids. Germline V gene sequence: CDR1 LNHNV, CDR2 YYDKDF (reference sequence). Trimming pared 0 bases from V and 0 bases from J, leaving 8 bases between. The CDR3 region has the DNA TGTGCCACCAGCAGAGACCGACAGTACCAAGAGACCCAGTACTTC. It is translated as CATSRDRQYQETQYF.

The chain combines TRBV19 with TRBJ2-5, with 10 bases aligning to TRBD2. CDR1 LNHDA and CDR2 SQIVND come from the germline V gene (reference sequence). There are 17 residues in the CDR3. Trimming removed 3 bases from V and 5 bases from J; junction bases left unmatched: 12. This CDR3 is CASSMGGSGRAAETQYF. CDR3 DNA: TGTGCCAGTAGTATGGGGGGCAGCGGGAGGGCCGCTGAGACCCAGTACTTC.

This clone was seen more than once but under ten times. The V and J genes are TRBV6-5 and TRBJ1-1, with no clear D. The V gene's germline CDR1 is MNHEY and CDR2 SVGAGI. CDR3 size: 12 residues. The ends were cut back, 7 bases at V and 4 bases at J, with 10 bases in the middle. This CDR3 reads CASNSRGTEAFF. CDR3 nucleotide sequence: TGTGCCAGCAACAGCCGGGGCACTGAAGCTTTCTTT.

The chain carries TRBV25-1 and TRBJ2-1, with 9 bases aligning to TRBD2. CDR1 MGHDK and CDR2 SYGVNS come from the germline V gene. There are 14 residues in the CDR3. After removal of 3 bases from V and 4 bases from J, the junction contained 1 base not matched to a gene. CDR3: CASSDLAGYNEQFF. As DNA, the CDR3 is TGTGCCAGCAGTGACCTAGCGGGGTACAATGAGCAGTTCTTC.